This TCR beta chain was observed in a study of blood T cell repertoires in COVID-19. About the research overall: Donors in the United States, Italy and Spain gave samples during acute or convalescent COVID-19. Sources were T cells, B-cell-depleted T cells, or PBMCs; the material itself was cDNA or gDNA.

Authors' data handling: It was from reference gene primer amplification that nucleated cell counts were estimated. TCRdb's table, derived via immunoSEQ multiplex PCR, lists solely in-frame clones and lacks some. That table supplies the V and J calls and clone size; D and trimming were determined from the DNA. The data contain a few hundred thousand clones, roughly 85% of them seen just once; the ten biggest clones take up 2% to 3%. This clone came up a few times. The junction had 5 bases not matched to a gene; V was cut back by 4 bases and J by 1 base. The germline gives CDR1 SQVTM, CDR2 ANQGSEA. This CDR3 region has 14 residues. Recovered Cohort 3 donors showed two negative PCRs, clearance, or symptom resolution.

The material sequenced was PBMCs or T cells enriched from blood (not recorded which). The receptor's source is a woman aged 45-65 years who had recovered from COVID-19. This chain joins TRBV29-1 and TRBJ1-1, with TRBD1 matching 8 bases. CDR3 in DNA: TGCAGCGTTGGGGGCGGACAGGGGAACACTGAAGCTTTCTTT. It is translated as CSVGGGQGNTEAFF.